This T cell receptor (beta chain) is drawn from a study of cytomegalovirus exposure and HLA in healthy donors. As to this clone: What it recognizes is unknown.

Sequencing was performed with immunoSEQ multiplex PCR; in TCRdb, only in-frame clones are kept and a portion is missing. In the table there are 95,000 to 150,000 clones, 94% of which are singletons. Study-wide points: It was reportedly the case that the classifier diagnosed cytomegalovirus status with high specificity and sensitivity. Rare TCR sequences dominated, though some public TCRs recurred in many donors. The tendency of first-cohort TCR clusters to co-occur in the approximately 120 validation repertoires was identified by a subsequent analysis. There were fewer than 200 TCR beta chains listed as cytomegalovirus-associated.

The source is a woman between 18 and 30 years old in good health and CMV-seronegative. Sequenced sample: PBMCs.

CDR3 sequence reads: CASSPSQVNTEAFF. CDR3 nucleotide sequence: TGCGCCAGCAGCCCCAGTCAGGTCAACACTGAAGCTTTCTTT. V is TRBV4-1 and J is TRBJ1-1, with D hard to call. Germline CDR1 is MGHRA and CDR2 is YSYEKL. The V gene lost 4 bases and the J gene lost 2 bases, with 11 bases spanning the gap. This CDR3 contains 14 residues.